This T cell receptor beta chain was captured by sequencing in a study of blood T cell repertoires in COVID-19. CDR3 size: 13 residues. CDR1 is SGHAT and CDR2 is FQNNGV in the germline V gene. After removal of 3 bases from V and 7 bases from J, the junction contained 5 bases not matched to a gene. Sequencing was performed with immunoSEQ multiplex PCR; in TCRdb, only in-frame clones are kept and a portion is missing. Of 140,000 or so clones listed, more than 70% are singletons. The clonotype originates from a woman aged 45 to 65 with acute or convalescent COVID-19. The genes are TRBV11-2 and TRBJ2-5, with 7 bases that match TRBD1. Sequences were obtained from peripheral blood. The CDR3 region is CASSFRDRGTQYF. The DNA for the CDR3 is TGTGCCAGCAGCTTCCGGGACAGAGGGACCCAGTACTTC. Combining the CDR3 with reference TRBV11-2 and TRBJ2-5 gives the whole variable domain EAGVAQSPRYKIIEKRQSVAFWCNPISGHATLYWYQQILGQGPKLLIQFQNNGVVDDSQLPKDRFSAERLKGVDSTLKIQPAKLEDSAVYLCASSFRDRGTQYFGPGTRLLVL.